This is a list of T cell receptor beta chains from one sample in a study of control samples from healthy donors and cancer patients. Profiled with immunoSEQ multiplex PCR; TCRdb holds only in-frame clones, not every one. The sample has 150,000 to 200,000 clones; approximately 94% are singletons. The source material was blood. The receptors here all came from a woman between 18 and 29 years old in good health. Both conserved end residues are part of each CDR3. A D gene is named only where the DNA matches it firmly. The size of a clone is reported for some rows only, either as once, few or many, or as a class for expanded clones.

. | TRBJ1-1 | TRBV12-3/TRBV12-4 | . | CASRRRNTEAFF | TGTGCCTCCCGGCGGCGGAACACTGAAGCTTTCTTT
TRBD1 | TRBJ2-2 | TRBV7-2 | . | CASSLDRGIGELFF | TGTGCCAGCAGCTTAGACAGGGGGATAGGGGAGCTGTTTTTT
. | TRBJ1-5 | TRBV9 | once | CASSLTAYSNQPQHF | TGTGCCAGCAGCTTGACAGCTTATAGCAATCAGCCCCAGCATTTT
. | TRBJ1-4 | TRBV6-1 | . | CASSEAGRATEKLFF | TGTGCCAGCAGTGAAGCGGGTAGGGCCACCGAAAAACTGTTTTTT
. | TRBJ1-2 | TRBV5-4 | . | CASSLDRREGYTF | TGTGCCAGCAGCTTGGATAGGAGGGAGGGCTACACCTTC
TRBD1 | TRBJ1-6 | TRBV10-3 | . | CASRPGTGEAYNSPLHF | TGTGCCTCCCGCCCGGGGACAGGGGAAGCCTATAATTCACCCCTCCACTTT
. | TRBJ1-6 | TRBV5-6 | . | CASSLFNSPLHF | TGTGCCAGCAGTTTGTTCAATTCACCCCTCCACTTT
. | TRBJ1-1 | TRBV18 | . | CASSLGTGNTEAFF | TGTGCCAGCTCTCTCGGGACGGGGAACACTGAAGCTTTCTTT
. | TRBJ1-1 | TRBV10-3 | . | CQGTGERSGENTEAFF | TGTCAGGGGACGGGAGAACGGTCAGGGGAAAACACTGAAGCTTTCTTT
. | TRBJ1-1 | TRBV27 | . | CASSLSGQLNTEAFF | TGTGCCAGCAGTTTATCCGGACAACTGAACACTGAAGCTTTCTTT
. | TRBJ1-4 | TRBV2 | . | CASSEAGAGNEKLFF | TGTGCCAGCAGTGAAGCAGGGGCAGGGAATGAAAAACTGTTTTTT
. | TRBJ2-2 | TRBV6-5 | few | CASSPGTRNTGELFF | TGTGCCAGCAGCCCAGGGACACGGAACACCGGGGAGCTGTTTTTT
. | TRBJ2-3 | TRBV19 | . | CASSLSSPDTQYF | TGTGCCAGTAGTCTCTCGTCCCCAGATACGCAGTATTTT
. | TRBJ2-3 | TRBV7-9 | . | CASSLVVTDTQYF | TGTGCCAGCAGCTTAGTAGTTACAGATACGCAGTATTTT
. | TRBJ2-7 | TRBV7-3 | few | CASSFDPEGGGYEQYF | TGTGCCAGCAGCTTCGACCCCGAGGGAGGCGGTTACGAGCAGTACTTC
. | TRBJ1-1 | TRBV25-1 | . | CASTPPGTGNTEAFF | TGTGCCAGCACCCCCCCCGGGACGGGGAACACTGAAGCTTTCTTT
. | TRBJ1-1 | TRBV2 | . | CAGNGGGTEAFF | TGTGCCGGAAATGGGGGGGGGACTGAAGCTTTCTTT
. | TRBJ1-5 | TRBV12-3/TRBV12-4 | . | CASSLARDQPQHF | TGTGCCAGCAGTTTAGCGCGGGATCAGCCCCAGCATTTT